This T cell receptor (beta chain) was captured in a study of T cells expressing NK-cell markers. Study context: Source material for TCR beta repertoires consisted of sorted CD3+CD56+NKG2C+, CD3+CD56+NKG2C- and CD3+CD56-NKG2C+ T cells. The sequencing cohort of eight donors included seven HCMV-seropositive individuals and one seronegative individual.

TCR beta cDNA was made by 5'RACE template switching with UMIs. Using the 5' RACE reads, TCRdb records one entry per CDR3 protein without DNA. This sample's clone table lists 500,000 or so distinct CDR3 sequences. Findings and limits, study-wide: Whether expanded NKG2C+ T cell clones were HCMV specific stayed uncertain.

The CDR3 contains 19 residues. CDR1 is MNHEY and CDR2 is SMNVEV in the germline V gene (reference sequence). Of note for this clonotype: What it binds is unknown.

Material for sequencing was blood T cells: a sorted CD56 or NKG2C T cell subset, CD4+ or CD8+ T cells, or bulk PBMC T cells (not recorded which). This TCR was recovered from a man between 18 and 29 years old in good health. The chain links TRBV27 to TRBJ2-3; the TCRdb call, TRBD2, lacks DNA for checking. CDR3: CASSGASGIFSRGTDTQYF.